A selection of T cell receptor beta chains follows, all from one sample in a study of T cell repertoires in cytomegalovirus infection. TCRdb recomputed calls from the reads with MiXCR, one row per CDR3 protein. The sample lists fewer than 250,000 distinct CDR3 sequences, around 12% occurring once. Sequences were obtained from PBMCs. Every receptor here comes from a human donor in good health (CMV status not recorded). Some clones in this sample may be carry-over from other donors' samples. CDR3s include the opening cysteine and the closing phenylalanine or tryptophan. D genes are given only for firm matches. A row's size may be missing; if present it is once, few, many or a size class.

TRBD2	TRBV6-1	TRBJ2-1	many	CASSYKTGGNEQFF	TGTGCCAGCAGTTACAAAACGGGGGGCAATGAGCAGTTCTTC
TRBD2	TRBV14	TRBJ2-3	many	CASSRNPGLAVGDTQYF	TGTGCCAGCAGCCGCAACCCGGGACTAGCGGTGGGGGATACGCAGTATTTT
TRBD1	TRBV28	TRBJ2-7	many	CASNPWDRGQGVNEQYF	TGTGCCAGTAACCCATGGGACAGGGGGCAGGGGGTCAACGAGCAGTACTTC
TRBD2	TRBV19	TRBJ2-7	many	CASRLSGLAGDEQYF	TGTGCCAGTAGGCTTTCGGGGCTAGCGGGAGATGAGCAGTACTTC
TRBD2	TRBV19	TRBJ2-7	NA	CASSIATSGHYEQYF	TGTGCCAGTAGTATCGCCACTAGCGGACACTACGAGCAGTACTTC
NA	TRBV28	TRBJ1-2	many	CASSWAEVDGYTF	TGTGCCAGCAGTTGGGCAGAGGTTGATGGCTACACCTTC
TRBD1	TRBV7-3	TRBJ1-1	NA	CASSPDRVSEAFF	TGTGCCAGCAGCCCAGACAGGGTTTCTGAAGCTTTCTTT
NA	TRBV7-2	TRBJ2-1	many	CASSLNLRSASSYNEQFF	TGTGCCAGCAGCTTAAATTTAAGAAGCGCGAGCTCCTACAATGAGCAGTTCTTC
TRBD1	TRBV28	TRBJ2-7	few	CASRPWDSSYEQYF	TGTGCCAGCAGGCCCTGGGACAGCTCCTACGAGCAGTACTTC
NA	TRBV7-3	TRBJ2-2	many	CASSFSPPGQDNTGELFF	TGTGCCAGCAGCTTTAGCCCACCGGGGCAGGATAATACCGGGGAGCTGTTTTTT
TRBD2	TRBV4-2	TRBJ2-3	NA	CASSHELAGSTDTQYF	TGTGCCAGCAGCCATGAACTAGCGGGGAGCACAGATACGCAGTATTTT
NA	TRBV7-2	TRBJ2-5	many	CASSGYMRETQYF	TGTGCCAGCAGCGGGTACATGAGGGAGACCCAGTACTTC
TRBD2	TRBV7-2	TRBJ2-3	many	CASSPEGGGGLSTDTQYF	TGTGCCAGCAGCCCCGAGGGAGGCGGGGGGCTGAGCACAGATACGCAGTATTTT
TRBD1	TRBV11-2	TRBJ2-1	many	CASSFGQAAYNEQFF	TGTGCCAGCAGCTTCGGACAGGCCGCCTACAATGAGCAGTTCTTC
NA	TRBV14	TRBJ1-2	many	CASSHPGPSYGYTF	TGTGCCAGCAGCCACCCAGGCCCGTCCTATGGCTACACCTTC
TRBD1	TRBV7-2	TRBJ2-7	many	CASSLVGTGAIYEQYF	TGTGCCAGCAGCTTAGTGGGGACAGGGGCAATTTACGAGCAGTACTTC
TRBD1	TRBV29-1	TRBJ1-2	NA	CSVSPGQTYGYTF	TGCAGCGTCTCTCCGGGACAGACTTATGGCTACACCTTC
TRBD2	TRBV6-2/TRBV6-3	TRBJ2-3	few	CASIEARLAGGTDTQYF	TGTGCCAGCATCGAAGCCCGACTAGCGGGGGGCACAGATACGCAGTATTTT
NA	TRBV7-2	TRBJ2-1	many	CASSLGGPGNEQFF	TGTGCCAGCAGCTTAGGAGGGCCGGGGAATGAGCAGTTCTTC
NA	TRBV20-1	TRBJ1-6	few	CSARSSSYNSPLHF	TGCAGTGCTAGATCGAGCTCCTATAATTCACCCCTCCACTTT
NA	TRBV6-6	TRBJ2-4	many	CASRNRVLHF	TGTGCCAGCAGAAACAGGGTCCTGCACTTC
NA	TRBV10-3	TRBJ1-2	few	CAISAARGDYGYTF	TGTGCCATCAGTGCGGCCCGAGGAGACTATGGCTACACCTTC
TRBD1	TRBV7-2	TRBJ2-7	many	CASSPGAGQGYEQYF	TGTGCCAGCAGCCCCGGGGCGGGACAGGGGTACGAGCAGTACTTC
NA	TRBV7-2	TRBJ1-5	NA	CASSQDSPSAQHF	TGTGCCAGCAGCCAAGACAGTCCTTCGGCCCAGCATTTT
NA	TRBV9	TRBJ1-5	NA	CASSSSWYSNQPQHF	TGTGCCAGCAGCTCTTCCTGGTATAGCAATCAGCCCCAGCATTTT
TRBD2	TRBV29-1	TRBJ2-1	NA	CSVEASGRRGYNEQFF	TGCAGCGTTGAAGCTAGCGGGAGACGGGGCTACAATGAGCAGTTCTTC
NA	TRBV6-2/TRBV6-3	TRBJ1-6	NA	CASSYQSSPLHF	TGTGCCAGCAGTTACCAGTCCTCACCCCTCCACTTT
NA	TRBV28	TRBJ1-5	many	CASGQNSNQPQHF	TGTGCCAGCGGACAGAATAGCAATCAGCCCCAGCATTTT
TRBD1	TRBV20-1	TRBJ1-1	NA	CSARLDRVTEAFF	TGCAGTGCTAGGTTGGACAGGGTAACTGAAGCTTTCTTT
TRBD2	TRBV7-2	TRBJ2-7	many	CASSLGLAGNYEQYF	TGTGCCAGCAGCCTCGGACTAGCGGGAAACTACGAGCAGTACTTC
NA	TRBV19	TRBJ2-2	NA	CASSMTLSGELFF	TGTGCCAGTAGTATGACGTTATCCGGGGAGCTGTTTTTT
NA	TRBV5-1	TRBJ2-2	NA	CASSLGQITGELFF	TGCGCCAGCAGCTTGGGACAGATCACCGGGGAGCTGTTTTTT
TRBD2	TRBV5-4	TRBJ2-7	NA	CASSFSAGSSYEQYF	TGTGCCAGCAGCTTTTCAGCGGGATCTTCCTACGAGCAGTACTTC
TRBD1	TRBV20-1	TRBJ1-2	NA	CSAVTGTGDGYTF	TGCAGTGCTGTTACCGGGACAGGAGATGGCTACACCTTC
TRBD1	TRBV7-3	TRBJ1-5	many	CASSFTQGGSQHF	TGTGCCAGCAGTTTCACCCAGGGGGGGTCCCAGCATTTT
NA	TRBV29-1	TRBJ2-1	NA	CSVEMVAQTYNEQFF	TGCAGCGTTGAAATGGTAGCGCAGACCTACAATGAGCAGTTCTTC
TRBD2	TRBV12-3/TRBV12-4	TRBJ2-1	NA	CASSASGPSYEQFF	TGTGCCAGCAGTGCTAGCGGTCCTAGTTATGAGCAGTTCTTC
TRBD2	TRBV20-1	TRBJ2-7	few	CSARGGADLSYEQYF	TGCAGTGCCCGCGGGGGGGCAGATCTCTCCTACGAGCAGTACTTC
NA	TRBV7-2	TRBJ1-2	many	CASSLLGGENGYTF	TGTGCCAGCAGCTTGCTGGGGGGTGAAAATGGCTACACCTTC
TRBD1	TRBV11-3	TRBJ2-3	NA	CASSSTGEVTDTQYF	TGTGCCAGCAGTTCTACAGGGGAAGTCACAGATACGCAGTATTTT
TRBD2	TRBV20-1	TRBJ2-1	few	CSASVAGTYNEQFF	TGCAGTGCTTCTGTAGCGGGGACCTACAATGAGCAGTTCTTC
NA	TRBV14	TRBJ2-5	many	CASSQDTIRGTQYF	TGTGCCAGCAGCCAAGACACCATCCGTGGGACCCAGTACTTC
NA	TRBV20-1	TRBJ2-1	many	CSASPAGNEQFF	TGCAGTGCTAGTCCGGCAGGGAATGAGCAGTTCTTC
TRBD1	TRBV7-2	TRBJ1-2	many	CASSPHRGRGYTF	TGTGCCAGCAGCCCCCACAGGGGAAGGGGCTACACCTTC
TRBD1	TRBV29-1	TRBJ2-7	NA	CSVEDGQGGNEQYF	TGCAGCGTCGAGGATGGACAGGGAGGCAACGAGCAGTACTTC
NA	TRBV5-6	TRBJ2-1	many	CASSSGHSLTLYNEQFF	TGTGCCAGCAGTTCGGGACACTCCTTGACCCTCTACAATGAGCAGTTCTTC
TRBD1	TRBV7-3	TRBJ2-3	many	CASSSHGTDSTDTQYF	TGTGCCAGCAGCTCACACGGGACAGACAGCACAGATACGCAGTATTTT
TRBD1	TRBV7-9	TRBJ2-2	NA	CASEGGPNTGELFF	TGTGCCAGCGAAGGGGGCCCGAACACCGGGGAGCTGTTTTTT
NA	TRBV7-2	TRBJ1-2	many	CASSPPPNYGYTF	TGTGCCAGCAGCCCCCCCCCCAACTATGGCTACACCTTC
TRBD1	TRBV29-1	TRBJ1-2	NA	CSVATGQGVHYGYTF	TGCAGCGTGGCCACGGGACAGGGGGTCCACTATGGCTACACCTTC
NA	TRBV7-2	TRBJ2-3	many	CASSRVFRDTQYF	TGTGCCAGCAGCCGGGTCTTCCGAGATACGCAGTATTTT